These T cell receptor beta chains were read from a single sample in a study of blood T cell repertoires in COVID-19. The method was immunoSEQ multiplex PCR; TCRdb's version includes in-frame clones alone and lacks a portion of them. This table has over 200,000 clones, 75% to 85% appearing once. Material for sequencing was peripheral blood. These receptors were taken from a woman aged 30 to 39 with COVID-19, enrolled during active disease. Both conserved end residues are part of each CDR3. The D gene is left open where the match is weak. For some rows the clone size is stated as once, few or many, or as a class when expanded; others skip it.

clone_size d_call j_call v_call cdr3_aa cdr3_nt
- - TRBJ2-1 TRBV5-4 CASSPSTRNNEQFF TGTGCCAGCAGCCCCTCGACTAGAAACAATGAGCAGTTCTTC
- TRBD2 TRBJ2-5 TRBV3-1/TRBV3-2 CASSQDGLAAETQYF TGTGCCAGCAGCCAAGATGGCCTAGCGGCGGAGACCCAGTACTTC
- TRBD2 TRBJ2-3 TRBV4-1 CASSYGGATDTQYF TGCGCCAGCAGCTACGGGGGGGCGACAGATACGCAGTATTTT
few - TRBJ1-2 TRBV4-3 CASSQGRSNYGYTF TGCGCCAGCAGCCAAGGGAGGTCAAACTATGGCTACACCTTC
- - TRBJ2-1 TRBV25-1 CASSDLGPRTYNEQFF TGTGCCAGCAGTGATCTTGGCCCCAGAACCTACAATGAGCAGTTCTTC
few - TRBJ1-6 TRBV4-1 CASSHAGQPNSPLHF TGCGCCAGCAGCCATGCAGGACAGCCCAATTCACCCCTCCACTTT
once TRBD2 TRBJ2-1 TRBV2 CATAPLAGGNNEQFF TGTGCCACCGCACCACTAGCGGGGGGGAACAATGAGCAGTTCTTC
- TRBD2 TRBJ2-1 TRBV2 CASRGTSGKNEQFF TGTGCCAGCAGGGGGACTAGCGGGAAAAATGAGCAGTTCTTC
- - TRBJ1-2 TRBV4-3 CASSQDERSGYTF TGCGCCAGCAGCCAAGATGAACGCAGTGGCTACACCTTC
- TRBD2 TRBJ2-5 TRBV20-1 CSASGSSGSEETQYF TGCAGTGCTAGTGGATCTAGCGGGTCAGAAGAGACCCAGTACTTC
- TRBD1 TRBJ1-1 TRBV11-3 CASSVGQANTEAFF TGTGCCAGCAGCGTCGGACAGGCGAACACTGAAGCTTTCTTT
- TRBD1 TRBJ1-1 TRBV4-3 CASRNYGTGSTEAFF TGCGCCAGCAGGAATTACGGGACAGGGTCCACTGAAGCTTTCTTT
once - TRBJ1-1 TRBV20-1 CSVSDTEAFF TGCAGTGTCAGTGACACTGAAGCTTTCTTT
- TRBD2 TRBJ2-5 TRBV5-4 CASSPPVAGGQETQYF TGTGCCAGCAGTCCGCCGGTAGCGGGGGGCCAAGAGACCCAGTACTTC
- - TRBJ2-5 TRBV5-1 CASSKGVEETQYF TGCGCCAGCAGCAAGGGAGTGGAGGAGACCCAGTACTTC
- - TRBJ2-7 TRBV30 CAWIKSGYEQYF TGTGCCTGGATTAAATCCGGGTACGAGCAGTACTTC
- - TRBJ1-5 TRBV25-1 CASRQGEEQPQHF TGTGCCAGCAGACAGGGTGAGGAGCAGCCCCAGCATTTT